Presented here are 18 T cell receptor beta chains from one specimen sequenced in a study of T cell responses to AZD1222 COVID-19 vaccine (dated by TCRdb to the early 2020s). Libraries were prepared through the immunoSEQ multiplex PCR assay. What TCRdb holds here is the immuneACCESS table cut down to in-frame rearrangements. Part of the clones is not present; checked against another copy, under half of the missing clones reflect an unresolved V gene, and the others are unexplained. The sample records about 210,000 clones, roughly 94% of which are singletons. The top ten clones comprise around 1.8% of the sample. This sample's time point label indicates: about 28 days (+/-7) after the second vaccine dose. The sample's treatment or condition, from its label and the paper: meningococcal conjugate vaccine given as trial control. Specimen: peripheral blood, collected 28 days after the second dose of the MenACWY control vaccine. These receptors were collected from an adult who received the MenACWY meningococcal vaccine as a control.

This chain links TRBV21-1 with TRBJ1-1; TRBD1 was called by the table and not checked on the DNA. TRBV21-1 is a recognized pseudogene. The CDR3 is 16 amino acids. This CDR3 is CASSTSADRANTEAFF. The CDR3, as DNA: TGTGCCAGCAGCACCTCAGCTGACAGGGCGAACACTGAAGCTTTCTTT.

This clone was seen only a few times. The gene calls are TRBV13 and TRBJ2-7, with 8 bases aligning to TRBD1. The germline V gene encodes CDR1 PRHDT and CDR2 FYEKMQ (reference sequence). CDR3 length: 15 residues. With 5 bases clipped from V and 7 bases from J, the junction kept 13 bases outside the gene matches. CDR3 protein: CASSPPGTGSLEQYF. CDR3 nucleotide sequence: TGTGCCAGCAGCCCGCCCGGGACAGGTTCCTTGGAGCAGTACTTC.

The CDR3 nucleotides read TGTGCCAGCAGCCAGGGGCTAGCGGGAGTGGGGTACGAGCAGTACTTC. Translation: CASSQGLAGVGYEQYF. V is TRBV3-1 (or the pseudogene TRBV3-2) and J is TRBJ2-7; 10 nucleotides match TRBD2. J lost 4 bases, V lost 3 bases, and 9 bases had no gene match. The CDR3 is made up of 16 amino acids. Per germline, CDR1 LGHDT and CDR2 YNNKEL (reference sequence).

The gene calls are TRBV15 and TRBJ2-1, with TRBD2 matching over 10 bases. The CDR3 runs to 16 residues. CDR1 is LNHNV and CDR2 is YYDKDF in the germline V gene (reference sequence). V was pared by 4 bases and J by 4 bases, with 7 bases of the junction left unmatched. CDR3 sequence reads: CATSKPTSGDYNEQFF. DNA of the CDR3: TGTGCCACCAGCAAACCCACTAGCGGGGATTACAATGAGCAGTTCTTC.

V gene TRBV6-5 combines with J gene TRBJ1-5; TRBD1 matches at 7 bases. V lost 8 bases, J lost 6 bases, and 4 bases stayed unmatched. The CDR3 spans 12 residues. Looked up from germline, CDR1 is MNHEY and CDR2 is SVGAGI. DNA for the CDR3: TGTGCCAGCCGAACAGGGGTTCAGCCCCAGCATTTT. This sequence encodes CASRTGVQPQHF.

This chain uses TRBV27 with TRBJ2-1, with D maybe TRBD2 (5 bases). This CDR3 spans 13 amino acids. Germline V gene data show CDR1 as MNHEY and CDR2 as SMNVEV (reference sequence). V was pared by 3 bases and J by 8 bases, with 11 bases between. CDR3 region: CASSFFSVDEQFF. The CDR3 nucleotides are TGTGCCAGCAGTTTTTTTAGCGTCGATGAGCAGTTCTTC.

The CDR3 nucleotides are TGTGCCAGCAGTGAAGCTTGGGGCGGTCGGCAGTTCTTC. Its translation: CASSEAWGGRQFF. J is TRBJ2-1 and V is TRBV6-4, with a tentative D call TRBD1 (5 bases). The CDR3 length is 13 residues. V was trimmed by 3 bases and J by 12 bases, leaving 15 bases between them. CDR1 and CDR2 (germline): MRHNA, SNTAGT.

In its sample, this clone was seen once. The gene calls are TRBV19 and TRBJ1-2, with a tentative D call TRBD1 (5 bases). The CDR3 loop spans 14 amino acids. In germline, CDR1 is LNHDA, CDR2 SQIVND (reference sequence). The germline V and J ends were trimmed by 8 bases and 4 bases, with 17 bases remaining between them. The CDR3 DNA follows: TGTGCCAGTCTCTCTGAGGGGACCTTCTATGGCTACACCTTC. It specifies CASLSEGTFYGYTF.

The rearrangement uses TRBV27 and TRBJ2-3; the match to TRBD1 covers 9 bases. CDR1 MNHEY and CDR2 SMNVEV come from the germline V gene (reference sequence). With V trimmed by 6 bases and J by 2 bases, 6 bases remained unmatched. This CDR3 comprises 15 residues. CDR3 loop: CASSTGTGHTDTQYF. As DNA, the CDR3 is TGTGCCAGCAGCACCGGGACAGGGCACACAGATACGCAGTATTTT.

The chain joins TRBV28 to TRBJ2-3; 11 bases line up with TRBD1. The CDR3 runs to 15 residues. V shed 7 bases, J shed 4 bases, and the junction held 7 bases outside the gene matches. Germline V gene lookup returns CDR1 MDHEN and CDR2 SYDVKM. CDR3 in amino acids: CASNLGDRGSDTQYF. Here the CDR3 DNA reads TGTGCCAGCAACTTAGGGGACAGGGGGTCAGATACGCAGTATTTT. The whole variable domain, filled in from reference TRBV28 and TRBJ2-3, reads DVKVTQSSRYLVKRTGEKVFLECVQDMDHENMFWYRQDPGLGLRLIYFSYDVKMKEKGDIPEGYSVSREKKERFSLILESASTNQTSMYLCASNLGDRGSDTQYFGPGTRLTVL.

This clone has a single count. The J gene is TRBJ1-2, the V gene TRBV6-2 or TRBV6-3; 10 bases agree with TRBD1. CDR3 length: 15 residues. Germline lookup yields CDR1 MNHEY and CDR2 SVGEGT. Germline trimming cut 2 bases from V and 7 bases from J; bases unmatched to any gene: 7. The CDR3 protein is CASSYPGTGASGYTF. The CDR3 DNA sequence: TGTGCCAGCAGTTACCCCGGGACAGGGGCGAGTGGCTACACCTTC.

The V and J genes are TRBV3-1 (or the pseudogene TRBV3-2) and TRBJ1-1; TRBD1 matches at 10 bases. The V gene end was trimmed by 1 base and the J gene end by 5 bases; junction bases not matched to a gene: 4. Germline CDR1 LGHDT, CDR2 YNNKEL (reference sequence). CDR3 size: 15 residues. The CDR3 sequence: CASSQVGQGYTEAFF. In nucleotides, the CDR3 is TGTGCCAGCAGCCAAGTGGGACAGGGGTATACTGAAGCTTTCTTT.

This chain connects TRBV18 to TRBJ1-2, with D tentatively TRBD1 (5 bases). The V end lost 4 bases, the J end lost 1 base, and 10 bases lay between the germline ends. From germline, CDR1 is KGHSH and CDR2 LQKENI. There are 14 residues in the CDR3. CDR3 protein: CASSLGENNYGYTF. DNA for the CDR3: TGTGCCAGCTCACTGGGGGAGAATAACTATGGCTACACCTTC. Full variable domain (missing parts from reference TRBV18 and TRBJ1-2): NAGVMQNPRHLVRRRGQEARLRCSPMKGHSHVYWYRQLPEEGLKFMVYLQKENIIDESGMPKERFSAEFPKEGPSILRIQQVVRGDSAAYFCASSLGENNYGYTFGSGTRLTVV.

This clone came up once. The CDR3 loop reads CASSLAHDMDYEQYF. The CDR3 bases are TGTGCCAGCAGCTTAGCGCATGACATGGACTACGAGCAGTACTTC. This rearrangement joins TRBV7-6 to TRBJ2-7, with D unclear. From germline, CDR1 is SGHVS and CDR2 FNYEAQ. The CDR3 length is 15 residues. Trimming left V 0 bases short and J 3 bases short, with 12 bases between.

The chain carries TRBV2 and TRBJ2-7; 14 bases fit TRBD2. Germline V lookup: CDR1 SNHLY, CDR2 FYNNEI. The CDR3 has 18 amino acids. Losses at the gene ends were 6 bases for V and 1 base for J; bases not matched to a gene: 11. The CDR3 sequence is CASRYSGLAGGLSYEQYF. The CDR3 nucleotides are TGTGCCAGCAGATACTCCGGACTAGCGGGAGGACTATCCTACGAGCAGTACTTC.

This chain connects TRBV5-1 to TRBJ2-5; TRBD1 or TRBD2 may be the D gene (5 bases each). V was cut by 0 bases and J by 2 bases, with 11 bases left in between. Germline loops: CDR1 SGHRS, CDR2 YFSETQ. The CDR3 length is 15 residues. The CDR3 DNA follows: TGCGCCAGCAGCTTGGGGGGACGGGGTCAAGAGACCCAGTACTTC. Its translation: CASSLGGRGQETQYF.

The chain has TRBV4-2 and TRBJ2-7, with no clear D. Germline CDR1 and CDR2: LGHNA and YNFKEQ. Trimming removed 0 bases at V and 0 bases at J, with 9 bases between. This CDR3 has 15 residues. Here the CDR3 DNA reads TGTGCCAGCAGCCAAGAGGGCGCGTACTCCTACGAGCAGTACTTC. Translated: CASSQEGAYSYEQYF.

DNA of the CDR3: TGTGCCAGCATCAGCAGAAGACACGAGCAGTACTTC. It translates to CASISRRHEQYF. This sequence joins TRBV2 and TRBJ2-7, with D uncertain. Germline CDR1 and CDR2: SNHLY and FYNNEI. The length of the CDR3 is 12 residues. V was pared by 7 bases and J by 5 bases, with 12 bases between.